This TCR beta chain was captured by sequencing in a study of early T cells in non-severe SARS-CoV-2 infection. Study-level information: Chains stayed unpaired after sequencing of bulk RNA from unsorted whole blood.

CDR3 size: 17 residues. Losses at the gene ends were 4 bases for V and 7 bases for J; bases not matched to a gene: 10. Per the germline V gene, CDR1 is LGHNA and CDR2 is YSLEER. This clonotype has ten or more counts. The antigen remains unidentified. Attachment of unique molecular identifiers to individual cDNA molecules was performed. TCRdb called the 5' RACE reads again in MiXCR, with one record for every CDR3 protein. The table has roughly 32,000 distinct CDR3 sequences, approximately 10% seen once. Study observations and caveats: The study's VDJdb matching favored anti-spike CD8 responses and missed private and CD4 specificities.

The TCR originated in an adult who was a healthcare worker with PCR-confirmed SARS-CoV-2 infection or an uninfected control (not recorded which). The V gene is TRBV4-3, the J gene TRBJ2-2; the match to TRBD2 covers 12 bases. Material for sequencing was whole blood. Here the CDR3 DNA reads TGCGCCAGCAGCCTAGAGACTAGCGGGGGACTGGACGGGGAGCTGTTTTTT. Its protein is CASSLETSGGLDGELFF.